This T cell receptor beta chain appears in the sequencing data of a study of blood T cells in healthy people across ages. The germline V gene encodes CDR1 SGHTA and CDR2 FQGNSA. This CDR3 spans 16 amino acids. Study conclusions and caveats: Per million T cells, the diversity of TCR beta decreased roughly linearly as age advanced. Naive and antigen-experienced cells were not separated, limiting conclusive comparison. Fewer expanded clones and more diversity marked long-lived versus aged donors.

The use of a sample-barcoded 5' primer and a J-beta primer mix characterized a second PCR of about 7 to 12 cycles. Each cDNA molecule was tagged by a template-switch adaptor with 12 random nucleotides. Using its own MiXCR run on the 5' RACE reads, TCRdb lists one record per CDR3 protein. The sample has some 1,800,000 distinct CDR3 sequences, roughly two fifths seen once. As to this clonotype: The target antigen is unknown.

Sequencing was carried out using blood. This TCR came from a human donor in good health. J is TRBJ2-4 and V is TRBV7-2, with 12 bases that match TRBD2. The J call may be incorrect, as the DNA end agrees better with TRBJ2-7. The CDR3 loop is CASSLRLAGVPNEQYF. The CDR3, as DNA: TGTGCCAGCAGCCTACGACTAGCGGGGGTACCTAACGAGCAGTACTTC.